The rows below give T cell receptor beta chains drawn from one sample of a study of T cells after yellow fever vaccination. TCRdb called the 5' RACE reads again in MiXCR, with one record for every CDR3 protein. The data show around 330,000 distinct CDR3 sequences, 3.6% seen once. The sequenced sample was PBMCs, obtained on the day of the yellow fever booster vaccination. The receptors originated from a man between 18 and 35 years old who received the YFV17D yellow fever vaccine. CDR3s include the opening cysteine and the closing phenylalanine or tryptophan. Fields, in order: CDR3 protein, CDR3 DNA, V gene, J gene, D gene, clone size. D genes are given only for firm matches. Size tells how often a clone was seen (once, few, many) or the class of an expanded clone, and some rows leave it out.

CDR3: CASSPRNRGNEQFF; DNA: TGTGCCAGCAGCCCCCGGAACAGGGGCAATGAGCAGTTCTTC; V: TRBV7-9; J: TRBJ2-1; D: TRBD1; size: many
CDR3: CSARVTDTQYF; DNA: TGCAGTGCTAGGGTCACAGATACGCAGTATTTT; V: TRBV20-1; J: TRBJ2-3; D: -; size: -
CDR3: CASSHSDREFYGYTF; DNA: TGCGCCAGCAGCCACTCCGACAGGGAATTCTATGGCTACACCTTC; V: TRBV4-1; J: TRBJ1-2; D: TRBD1; size: few
CDR3: CASSKKGSGGQSQYF; DNA: TGTGCCAGCAGCAAAAAGGGATCTGGGGGACAGTCGCAGTATTTT; V: TRBV21-1; J: TRBJ2-3; D: -; size: many
CDR3: CASSLSSGGSIGELFF; DNA: TGTGCCAGCAGTTTATCGAGCGGGGGGAGTATCGGGGAGCTGTTTTTT; V: TRBV28; J: TRBJ2-2; D: TRBD2; size: many
CDR3: CASSLATRPDTQYF; DNA: TGTGCCAGCAGCTTAGCTACTAGACCCGATACGCAGTATTTT; V: TRBV11-3; J: TRBJ2-3; D: -; size: -
CDR3: CASSFWTSGGETQYF; DNA: TGTGCCAGCAGCTTCTGGACTAGCGGAGGGGAGACCCAGTACTTC; V: TRBV7-9; J: TRBJ2-5; D: TRBD2; size: many
CDR3: CASSQDVSQQYF; DNA: TGTGCCAGCAGCCAAGACGTATCCCAGCAGTATTTT; V: TRBV4-2; J: TRBJ2-3; D: -; size: many
CDR3: CASSASGTDTYEQYF; DNA: TGTGCCAGCAGCGCCTCCGGGACAGATACTTACGAGCAGTACTTC; V: TRBV5-4; J: TRBJ2-7; D: TRBD1; size: -
CDR3: CASSQDRRKQFF; DNA: TGCGCCAGCAGCCAAGACCGGCGGAAGCAGTTCTTC; V: TRBV4-3; J: TRBJ2-1; D: -; size: few
CDR3: CASRQQGSGANVLTF; DNA: TGCGCCAGCAGGCAGCAGGGATCTGGGGCCAACGTCCTGACTTTC; V: TRBV4-1; J: TRBJ2-6; D: -; size: many
CDR3: CASSLEAGPYEQYF; DNA: TGCGCCAGCAGCTTGGAGGCCGGTCCCTACGAGCAGTACTTC; V: TRBV5-1; J: TRBJ2-7; D: -; size: many